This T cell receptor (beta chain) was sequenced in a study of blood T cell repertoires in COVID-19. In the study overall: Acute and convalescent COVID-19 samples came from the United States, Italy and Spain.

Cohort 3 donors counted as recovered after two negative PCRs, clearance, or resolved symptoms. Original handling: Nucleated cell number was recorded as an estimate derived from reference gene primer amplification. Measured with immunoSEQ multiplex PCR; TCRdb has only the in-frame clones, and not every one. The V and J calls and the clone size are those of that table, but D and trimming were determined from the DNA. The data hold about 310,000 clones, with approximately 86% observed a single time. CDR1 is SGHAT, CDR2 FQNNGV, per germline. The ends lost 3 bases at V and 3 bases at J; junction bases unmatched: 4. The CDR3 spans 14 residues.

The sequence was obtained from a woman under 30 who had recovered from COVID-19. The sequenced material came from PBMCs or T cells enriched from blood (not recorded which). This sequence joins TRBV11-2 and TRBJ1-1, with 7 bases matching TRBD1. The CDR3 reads CASSFGQVYTEAFF. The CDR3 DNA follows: TGTGCCAGCAGCTTTGGACAGGTCTACACTGAAGCTTTCTTT.